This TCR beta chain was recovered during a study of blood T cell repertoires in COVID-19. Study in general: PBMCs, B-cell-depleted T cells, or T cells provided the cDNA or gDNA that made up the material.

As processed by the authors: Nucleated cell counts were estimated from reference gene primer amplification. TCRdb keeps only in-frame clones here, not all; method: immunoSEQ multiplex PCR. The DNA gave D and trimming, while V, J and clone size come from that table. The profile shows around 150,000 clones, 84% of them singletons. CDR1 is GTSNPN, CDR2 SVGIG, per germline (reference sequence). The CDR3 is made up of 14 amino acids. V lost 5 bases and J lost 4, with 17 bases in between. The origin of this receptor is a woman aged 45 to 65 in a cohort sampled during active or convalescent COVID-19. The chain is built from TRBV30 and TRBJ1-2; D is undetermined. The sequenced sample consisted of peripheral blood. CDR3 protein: CAWHFPLSGYGYTF. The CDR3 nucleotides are TGTGCCTGGCATTTCCCCCTTTCGGGCTATGGCTACACCTTC.